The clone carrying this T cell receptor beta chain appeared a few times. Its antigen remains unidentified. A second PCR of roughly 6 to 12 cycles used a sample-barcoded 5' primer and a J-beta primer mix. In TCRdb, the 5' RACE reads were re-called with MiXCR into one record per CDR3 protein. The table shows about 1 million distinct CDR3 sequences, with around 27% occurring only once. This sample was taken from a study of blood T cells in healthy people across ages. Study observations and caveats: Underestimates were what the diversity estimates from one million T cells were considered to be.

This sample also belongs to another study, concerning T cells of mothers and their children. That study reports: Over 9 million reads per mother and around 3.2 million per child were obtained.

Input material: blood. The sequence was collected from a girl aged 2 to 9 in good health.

Here the CDR3 DNA reads TGCGCCAGCAGCTTACTTTGGGACTTCGACACTGAAGCTTTCTTT. Protein sequence: CASSLLWDFDTEAFF. The V call is TRBV5-1, the J call TRBJ1-1; possible D gene TRBD1, 5 bases. V was shortened by 2 bases and J by 3 bases, with 14 bases between the two germline ends. This CDR3 has 15 residues. CDR1 is SGHRS, CDR2 YFSETQ, per germline.